The rows below give T cell receptor beta chains drawn from one sample of a study of CD8 T cells in ankylosing spondylitis. Via MiXCR, TCRdb re-called the 5' RACE reads, giving one row per CDR3 protein. The table records some 840,000 distinct CDR3 sequences, about 12% of them present only once. The specimen was blood, either unsorted or a sorted T cell fraction (not recorded which). The source is a male donor with ankylosing spondylitis. The CDR3 runs from the conserved cysteine through the conserved F or W. D genes are given only for firm matches. Only some rows state a clone size, as once, few, many or a class for expanded clones.

V gene	D gene	clone size	J gene	CDR3 length	CDR3 DNA	CDR3 protein
TRBV20-1	TRBD1	.	TRBJ1-2	14	TGCAGTGCTACAGCCCGGACAGGGGGTTTTGGCTACACCTTC	CSATARTGGFGYTF
TRBV29-1	.	many	TRBJ1-5	12	TGCAGCGTTAAACAGGGCGGACAGCCCCAGCATTTT	CSVKQGGQPQHF
TRBV20-1	.	few	TRBJ1-3	14	TGCAGTGCTAGAGACGGCAGGGGAGGAAACACCATATATTTT	CSARDGRGGNTIYF
TRBV7-2	.	.	TRBJ1-1	14	TGTGCCAGCAGCTCTGGGCCCCCCGGCACTGAAGCTTTCTTT	CASSSGPPGTEAFF
TRBV2	.	.	TRBJ1-2	15	TGTGCCAGCAGTCCTCAAACACCTGGAGGAGGCGGCTACACCTTC	CASSPQTPGGGGYTF
TRBV27	.	many	TRBJ2-1	15	TGTGCCAGCAGTTCTCGCCTTACAAGGTACAATGAGCAGTTCTTC	CASSSRLTRYNEQFF
TRBV7-8	TRBD1	.	TRBJ2-6	18	TGTGCCAGCAGCTCGCTCCGGGACAGGGGGACTGGGGCCAACGTCCTGACTTTC	CASSSLRDRGTGANVLTF
TRBV30	.	.	TRBJ2-1	15	TGTGCCTGGAGTGTACGAAGGGGCTCCTACAATGAGCAGTTCTTC	CAWSVRRGSYNEQFF
TRBV20-1	TRBD2	.	TRBJ2-7	11	TGCAGTGCTAGGGCCCCAGCGGGAGACTACTTC	CSARAPAGDYF
TRBV9	.	few	TRBJ1-1	16	TGTGCCAGCAGCCCGTGGGGTAGCGGCCTGAACACTGAAGCTTTCTTT	CASSPWGSGLNTEAFF
TRBV20-1	.	.	TRBJ2-7	13	TGCAGTGCTGGAAGAGCTAGCGACGACGAGCAGTACTTC	CSAGRASDDEQYF
TRBV20-1	TRBD2	.	TRBJ2-3	15	TGCAGTGCTAGAGCGGCGCGGGAGGGGGCAAATACGCAGTATTTT	CSARAAREGANTQYF
TRBV5-1	TRBD2	few	TRBJ2-1	15	TGCGCCAGCAGGTTGGGCGGGAGTAGGCACAATGAGCAGTTCTTC	CASRLGGSRHNEQFF
TRBV28	.	few	TRBJ2-2	15	TGTGCCACCACCCCAGGCGGAACGAACACCGGGGAGCTGTTTTTT	CATTPGGTNTGELFF
TRBV9	.	.	TRBJ1-1	15	TGTGCCAGCAGCCCCGGCGCAGGGTGGAACACTGAAGCTTTCTTT	CASSPGAGWNTEAFF
TRBV20-1	TRBD1	few	TRBJ2-5	15	TGCAGTGCCAACCGACCGGGACAGGAACGGGAGACCCAGTACTTC	CSANRPGQERETQYF
TRBV5-1	.	.	TRBJ2-3	14	TGCGCCAGCAGCTTGGGTATGAACGGAGATACGCAGTATTTT	CASSLGMNGDTQYF
TRBV5-1	.	few	TRBJ1-2	13	TGCGCCAGCAGCTGGGACCGTAGCTATGGCTACACCTTC	CASSWDRSYGYTF
TRBV28	.	many	TRBJ2-1	12	TGTGCCAGCAGCGGAGCCTACAATGAGCAGTTCTTC	CASSGAYNEQFF
TRBV20-1	TRBD2	.	TRBJ2-1	14	TGCAATGCTGGGAGACTAGCGACGGATAATGAGCAGTTCTTC	CNAGRLATDNEQFF
TRBV5-5	.	.	TRBJ2-5	16	TGTGCCAGCAGCTTTTCAAGGGGGGGGGGCCGCGAGACCCAGTACTTC	CASSFSRGGGRETQYF
TRBV5-1	.	many	TRBJ1-1	13	TGCGCCAGCAGCTCGGCAGAGAACACTGAAGCTTTCTTT	CASSSAENTEAFF
TRBV6-5	.	few	TRBJ1-1	15	TGTGCCAACAGTTACCAGTCCAGGGTCTTAACTGAAGCTTTCTTT	CANSYQSRVLTEAFF
TRBV18	TRBD1	.	TRBJ2-1	18	TGTGCCAGCTCACCACCGGGGGACAGGCTAACCCCCTACAATGAGCAGTTCTTC	CASSPPGDRLTPYNEQFF
TRBV7-2	.	few	TRBJ1-6	16	TGTGCCAGCAGCCTTTCTTCTGGGAGGGCTAATTCACCCCTCCACTTT	CASSLSSGRANSPLHF
TRBV29-1	.	few	TRBJ2-7	14	TGCAGCGTCGGATTTGTATGGGAGAGCTACGAGCAGTACTTC	CSVGFVWESYEQYF
TRBV2	.	few	TRBJ1-1	14	TGTGCCAGCAGCACGGAACCCCGGAACACTGAAGCTTTCTTT	CASSTEPRNTEAFF
TRBV7-6	.	.	TRBJ1-4	14	TGTGCCAGCAGCCAAGGACCAATTAATGAAAAACTGTTTTTT	CASSQGPINEKLFF
TRBV5-1	.	many	TRBJ2-3	13	TGCGCCAGCAGCTTTGGGGGCACAGATACGCAGTATTTT	CASSFGGTDTQYF
TRBV29-1	TRBD1	few	TRBJ1-2	14	TGCAGCGTTGATCCCGGGACAGGGTTTGATGGCTACACCTTC	CSVDPGTGFDGYTF
TRBV7-9	TRBD2	few	TRBJ2-7	13	TGTGCCAGCAGAGCCAGCGGGACCTACGAGCAGTACTTC	CASRASGTYEQYF